This TCR beta chain was captured by sequencing in a study of T cell responses to AZD1222 COVID-19 vaccine. Here immunoSEQ multiplex PCR was the method, and the copy in TCRdb shows in-frame clones only, minus some. The table records about 160,000 clones, about 91% of them present only once. Losses at the gene ends were 7 bases for V and 4 bases for J; bases not matched to a gene: 7. The germline CDR1 and CDR2 sequences are SNHLY and FYNNEI. The CDR3 consists of 14 residues. The chain links TRBV2 to TRBJ2-5; 9 bases align to TRBD1. Here the sequenced sample was peripheral blood, taken on day 0 of MenACWY control vaccination. The TCR was taken from an adult in good health. CDR3 loop: CASTRTGVAETQYF. The CDR3 DNA sequence: TGTGCCAGCACCAGGACAGGGGTTGCAGAGACCCAGTACTTC. Full variable domain (missing parts from reference TRBV2 and TRBJ2-5): EPEVTQTPSHQVTQMGQEVILRCVPISNHLYFYWYRQILGQKVEFLVSFYNNEISEKSEIFDDQFSVERPDGSNFTLKIRSTKLEDSAMYFCASTRTGVAETQYFGPGTRLLVL.